Each of the 20 T cell receptor beta chains below was sequenced from the same sample in a study of identical twins. TCRdb processed the 5' RACE reads anew with MiXCR; each CDR3 protein has one entry. The sample shows 600,000 to 700,000 distinct CDR3 sequences, 21% of them seen only once. These records were also assigned to another study, of T cells expressing NK-cell markers.

The sample taken for sequencing was PBMCs. The origin of the receptors is a woman younger than 30 in good health.

The chain is built from TRBV20-1 and TRBJ2-1, with D unresolved. Germline values: CDR1 DFQATT, CDR2 SNEGSKA (reference sequence). Trimming left V 0 bases short and J 8 bases short, with 11 bases between. This CDR3 is 13 amino acids long. The CDR3 DNA is TGCAGTGCTAGAGATCATGGCGCCTATGAGCAGTTCTTC. Encoded protein: CSARDHGAYEQFF.

J is TRBJ2-5 and V is TRBV10-1; possible D gene TRBD2, 5 bases. The length of the CDR3 is 18 residues. V lost 9 bases to trimming and J lost 5 bases, with 31 bases between them. In germline, CDR1 is WNHNN, CDR2 SYGVQD (reference sequence). DNA of the CDR3: TGCGCCAGTAAATCCCCCTTCTTCGGACGACGATCGGGGGAGACCCAGTACTTC. Protein sequence: CASKSPFFGRRSGETQYF.

The chain recombines TRBV11-3 with TRBJ2-7, with D hard to call. Germline V gene sequence: CDR1 SGHNT, CDR2 YENEEA. The CDR3 sequence is 11 residues long. The V gene lost 5 bases and the J gene lost 8 bases, with 10 bases spanning the gap. The CDR3 region has the DNA TGTGCCAGCAGCACAGTTATGAAGCAGTACTTC. Its translation: CASSTVMKQYF. The full variable domain, rest sourced from reference TRBV11-3 and TRBJ2-7, is EAGVVQSPRYKIIEKKQPVAFWCNPISGHNTLYWYLQNLGQGPELLIRYENEEAVDDSQLPKDRFSAERLKGVDSTLKIQPAELGDSAVYLCASSTVMKQYFGPGTRLTVT.

The chain links TRBV5-5 to TRBJ2-2; possible D gene TRBD1, 6 bases. Trimming stripped 4 bases from V and 4 bases from J, with 17 bases between. CDR3 size: 16 residues. CDR1 is SGHKS and CDR2 is YYEKEE in the germline V gene (reference sequence). In nucleotides, the CDR3 is TGTGCCAGCAGCCCAGGGCCCCAGGGGCGCACCGGGGAGCTGTTTTTT. Encoded protein: CASSPGPQGRTGELFF. Full variable domain (outside the CDR3, taken from reference TRBV5-5 and TRBJ2-2): DAGVTQSPTHLIKTRGQQVTLRCSPISGHKSVSWYQQVLGQGPQFIFQYYEKEERGRGNFPDRFSARQFPNYSSELNVNALLLGDSALYLCASSPGPQGRTGELFFGEGSRLTVL.

This clonotype has more than one count but fewer than ten. This chain connects TRBV29-1 to TRBJ2-3; D might be TRBD2 (5 bases). Trimming took 7 bases from V and 1 from J, leaving 12 bases between them. Germline V gene lookup returns CDR1 SQVTM and CDR2 ANQGSEA. This CDR3 spans 13 amino acids. CDR3 protein: CSDMIGGTDTQYF. DNA of the CDR3: TGCAGCGATATGATCGGGGGCACAGATACGCAGTATTTT.

This clonotype occurred many times. In DNA form, the CDR3 reads TGTGCCAGCAGTTTTAGACTTCGGGAGGGCTACACCTTC. It codes for CASSFRLREGYTF. The chain has TRBV12-3 or TRBV12-4 and TRBJ1-2; D call uncertain. V lost 3 bases and J lost 8, with 13 bases in between. The CDR3 sequence is 13 residues long.

The gene calls are TRBV6-5 and TRBJ1-2; 10 bases fit TRBD1. The germline V gene has CDR1 MNHEY and CDR2 SVGAGI. J was trimmed by 6 bases and V by 2 bases; bases with no gene match: 9. CDR3 size: 16 residues. The CDR3 nucleotides read TGTGCCAGCAGTTACGGGTCCGCCGGGACAGGGGATGGCTACACCTTC. Encoded protein: CASSYGSAGTGDGYTF.

The rearrangement uses TRBV4-2 and TRBJ2-7, with 9 bases matching TRBD2. Trimming removed 0 bases from V and 7 bases from J; junction bases left unmatched: 13. The CDR3 contains 17 residues. CDR1 is LGHNA, CDR2 YNFKEQ, per germline. The CDR3 DNA is TGTGCCAGCAGCCAAGATCCAGGTGGCGGGGGGGCCGATGAGCAGTACTTC. Its translation is CASSQDPGGGGADEQYF.

This clonotype was picked up a small number of times. This chain uses TRBV10-2 with TRBJ2-1; D is possibly TRBD1 (6 bases). The germline gives CDR1 WSHSY, CDR2 SAAADI. The CDR3 consists of 14 residues. V shed 6 bases and J shed 3 bases, with 12 bases lying between them. The CDR3 DNA follows: TGCGCCAGCAGGGACAGCAGCTACTACAATGAGCAGTTCTTC. It is translated as CASRDSSYYNEQFF.

The chain links TRBV20-1 to TRBJ2-2; D may be TRBD2 (5 bases). V was pared by 3 bases and J by 4 bases, with 12 bases between. CDR1 DFQATT and CDR2 SNEGSKA come from the germline V gene (reference sequence). This CDR3 spans 14 amino acids. DNA of the CDR3: TGCAGTGCTAGTTCCTGGGGAGCCACCGGGGAGCTGTTTTTT. Protein: CSASSWGATGELFF.

The rearrangement links TRBV27 to TRBJ2-7, with 8 bases aligning to TRBD2. V lost 6 bases, J lost 6 bases, and 13 bases stayed unmatched. Per the germline V gene, CDR1 is MNHEY and CDR2 is SMNVEV (reference sequence). The CDR3 has 15 residues. The CDR3 spells CASRTPREGVGEQYF. The CDR3 nucleotides read TGTGCCAGCAGGACCCCCCGGGAGGGGGTAGGCGAGCAGTACTTC.

The chain carries TRBV7-8 and TRBJ2-1, with 12 bases that match TRBD1. The CDR3 is 16 residues long. The V and J ends lost 3 bases and 10 bases, in that order; junction bases with no gene match: 10. The germline V gene has CDR1 SGHVS and CDR2 FQNEAQ. The CDR3 DNA sequence: TGTGCCAGCAGCTTGGGACAGGGGGCTCTTAGGGGGGAGCAGTTCTTC. This codes for CASSLGQGALRGEQFF.

J is TRBJ2-7 and V is TRBV7-8; perhaps TRBD1 as D (6 bases). With 1 base removed from V and 0 bases from J, the gap between germline ends came to 13 bases. Germline lookup yields CDR1 SGHVS and CDR2 FQNEAQ. This CDR3 spans 16 amino acids. This CDR3 reads CASSLGYGTISYEQYF. In DNA, the CDR3 is TGTGCCAGCAGCTTAGGATACGGGACAATCTCCTACGAGCAGTACTTC.

This clonotype has more than one count but fewer than ten. The chain employs TRBV10-3 and TRBJ2-7; D assignment may be TRBD1 or TRBD2 (6 bases each). Between the trimmed V and J ends, which lost 2 bases and 3 bases, there was a span of 23 bases. CDR1 and CDR2 (germline): ENHRY, SYGVKD. The CDR3 totals 18 residues. CDR3 in amino acids: CAISEPGATRDLSYEQYF. The CDR3 coding sequence is TGTGCCATCAGTGAGCCGGGGGCCACCCGAGACCTTAGCTACGAGCAGTACTTC.

The chain couples TRBV11-1 to TRBJ1-1, with a tentative D call TRBD1 (6 bases). The ends were cut back, 2 bases at V and 3 bases at J, with 25 bases in the middle. Germline CDR1 is SGHAT and CDR2 is FQDESV (reference sequence). This CDR3 contains 19 residues. The CDR3 sequence is CASSLNPTGQRRPHTEAFF. CDR3 sequence (DNA): TGTGCCAGCAGCTTAAATCCCACGGGACAAAGGCGCCCTCACACTGAAGCTTTCTTT.

This clonotype has only a few counts. The gene calls are TRBV12-3 or TRBV12-4 and TRBJ2-1; 8 nucleotides align to TRBD2. The ends lost 5 bases at V and 6 bases at J; junction bases unmatched: 6. This CDR3 region has 14 residues. The DNA for the CDR3 is TGTGCCAGCAGTCAAGCGGGGGTGAGCAATGAGCAGTTCTTC. Amino acid sequence: CASSQAGVSNEQFF.

The table lists this clonotype with a few counts. V gene TRBV12-3 or TRBV12-4 combines with J gene TRBJ1-5, with D hard to call. The CDR3 loop spans 14 amino acids. V lost 3 bases and J 3 bases, leaving 9 bases between the germline ends. CDR3 loop: CASSFGEVNQPQHF. The CDR3 DNA is TGTGCCAGCAGTTTTGGGGAGGTCAATCAGCCCCAGCATTTT.

This clonotype has more than one count but fewer than ten. The CDR3 sequence is CAISTQNEQFF. CDR3 DNA sequence: TGTGCCATCAGTACGCAGAATGAGCAGTTCTTC. The chain uses TRBV10-3 and TRBJ2-1; D unresolved. The CDR3 has 11 residues. Germline assignment: CDR1 ENHRY and CDR2 SYGVKD. The ends were cut back, 5 bases at V and 7 bases at J, with 6 bases in the middle.

The table lists this clonotype with many counts. This chain uses TRBV6-4 with TRBJ2-3; no reliable D call. The CDR3 has 13 residues. Germline V gene data show CDR1 as MRHNA and CDR2 as SNTAGT. V lost 5 bases and J 3 bases, leaving 9 bases between the germline ends. The CDR3 loop is CASSPSPTDTQYF. CDR3 DNA: TGTGCCAGCAGTCCTAGTCCGACAGATACGCAGTATTTT.

This clonotype appeared a single time. The chain recombines TRBV11-2 with TRBJ1-2, with D uncertain. Germline CDR1 is SGHAT and CDR2 is FQNNGV. This CDR3 is 15 amino acids long. V dropped 0 bases and J dropped 4 bases, with 12 bases sitting between them. The CDR3 loop reads CASSLDPAQSYGYTF. CDR3 in DNA: TGTGCCAGCAGCTTAGATCCAGCACAGAGCTATGGCTACACCTTC.